Presented here are 21 T cell receptor beta chains from one specimen sequenced in a study of T cells in Graves' hyperthyroidism and ophthalmopathy. TCR beta CDR3 sequences were amplified from RNA transcripts. The HTBI set primed first-round TCR CDR3 RT-PCR. MiXCR was run by TCRdb on the multiplex PCR reads, yielding one entry per CDR3 protein. The table shows 45,000 or so distinct CDR3 sequences, with 49% occurring only once. Sequenced material: peripheral blood or thyroid tissue (not recorded which). All receptors derive from a woman aged 45-59 years with Graves' hyperthyroidism.

With regard to this clonotype: The junction and the germline gene differ at one end; a read error may be behind it. V gene TRBV29-1 combines with J gene TRBJ1-4; D unclear. The CDR3 is 14 amino acids. Germline assignment: CDR1 SQVTM and CDR2 ANQGSEA. CDR3 in DNA: TGCAGCGTTGAAATGGATGGTCGGGGTGAAAAACTGTCTTTT. It is translated as CSVEMDGRGEKLSF.

J is TRBJ1-1 and V is TRBV10-3; D not certain. The CDR3 runs 11 residues. The germline V gene has CDR1 ENHRY and CDR2 SYGVKD. Trimming pared 5 bases from V and 8 bases from J, leaving 9 bases between. CDR3 DNA: TGTGCCATCAGTTCCCCGATGGAAGCTTTCTTT. Translation: CAISSPMEAFF.

Ten or more counts support this clonotype. The CDR3 loop is CASSPGHGQGNEQYF. The CDR3 DNA follows: TGTGCCAGCAGCCCGGGACATGGACAGGGAAACGAGCAGTACTTC. The chain has TRBV14 and TRBJ2-7; 8 bases fit TRBD1. CDR1 and CDR2 from the germline V gene are SGHDN and FVKESK. This CDR3 is 15 amino acids long. With V trimmed by 4 bases and J by 5 bases, 10 bases remained unmatched.

Turning to this clonotype: It is likely a read error, because the conserved phenylalanine at the end of the CDR3 is missing. Because the CDR3's place on the DNA is in doubt, the DNA is left out and the CDR3 is given as listed by TCRdb. The J gene is TRBJ2-5, the V gene TRBV20-1; TRBD2, the table's D call, was not compared with the DNA. The germline V gene has CDR1 DFQATT and CDR2 SNEGSKA (reference sequence). From its first to its last residue, the CDR3 has 8 amino acids. This chain's CDR3 is CSAIAGTS.

This clonotype ranks as medium-sized. The CDR3 loop reads CATREGGPNNSPLHF. CDR3 DNA: TGTGCCACCCGCGAAGGTGGGCCCAATAATTCACCCCTCCACTTT. V and J are TRBV15 and TRBJ1-6; no clear D. CDR3 size: 15 residues. Germline loops: CDR1 LNHNV, CDR2 YYDKDF (reference sequence). With 8 bases removed from V and 5 bases from J, the gap between germline ends came to 16 bases.

Only one count was recorded for this clonotype. Here the CDR3 DNA reads TGCAGTGCCCAGACAGGAGACTATGGCTACACCTTC. Protein sequence: CSAQTGDYGYTF. The gene calls are TRBV20-1 and TRBJ1-2; the D gene is possibly TRBD1 (6 bases). The germline gives CDR1 DFQATT, CDR2 SNEGSKA (reference sequence). The CDR3 contains 12 residues. Trimming removed 6 bases from V and 3 bases from J, with 11 bases in between.

This clonotype turned up a few times. The chain links TRBV20-1 to TRBJ2-7; 9 bases are a match to TRBD1. There are 17 residues in the CDR3. J lost 3 bases, V lost 1 base, and 13 bases had no gene match. CDR1 and CDR2 (germline): DFQATT, SNEGSKA (reference sequence). CDR3 nucleotide sequence: TGCAGTGCTAGAGTGTCGGACAGGGGAGTACTGGGCTACGAGCAGTACTTC. It encodes CSARVSDRGVLGYEQYF.

This clonotype was detected many times. The chain is built from TRBV7-8 and TRBJ1-1; D gene ambiguous. V lost 0 bases and J 1 base, leaving 3 bases between the germline ends. Germline CDR1 and CDR2: SGHVS and FQNEAQ. The CDR3 spans 13 residues. The DNA of the CDR3 is TGTGCCAGCAGCTTAGCCCGGAACACTGAAGCTTTCTTT. As protein: CASSLARNTEAFF.

This clonotype is labeled as medium-sized (0.01 to 0.1%). The chain joins TRBV5-8 to TRBJ2-7, with a weak D call TRBD1 (5 bases). This CDR3 region has 12 residues. Germline V CDR1 and CDR2: SGHTS, YDEGEE. V lost 3 bases, J lost 5 bases, and 9 bases lay in between. The chain's CDR3 is CASSSGFHEQYF. CDR3 nucleotide sequence: TGTGCCAGCAGCTCAGGGTTCCACGAGCAGTACTTC.

This clonotype was seen ten or more times. V usage is TRBV4-3 and J usage is TRBJ1-6, with TRBD1 as a possible D gene (5 bases). Germline V gene lookup returns CDR1 LGHNA and CDR2 YSLEER. The germline V and J ends were trimmed by 5 bases and 9 bases, with 14 bases remaining between them. The CDR3 covers 14 residues. In nucleotides, the CDR3 is TGCGCCAGCAGCGGACCGGGGCGGAGTTCACCCCTCCACTTT. This encodes CASSGPGRSSPLHF.

Ten or more counts support this clonotype. The chain carries TRBV5-4 and TRBJ2-2; 14 bases line up with TRBD2. Germline V gives CDR1 SGHNT, CDR2 YYREEE (reference sequence). CDR3 length: 17 residues. The trim removed 2 bases at V and 5 bases at J, leaving 5 bases unmatched. CDR3 in DNA: TGTGCCAGCAGCTTTTCGGGACTAGCGGGAGTAACCGGGGAGCTGTTTTTT. Protein product: CASSFSGLAGVTGELFF. The variable domain in full, completed from reference TRBV5-4 and TRBJ2-2, reads ETGVTQSPTHLIKTRGQQVTLRCSSQSGHNTVSWYQQALGQGPQFIFQYYREEENGRGNFPPRFSGLQFPNYSSELNVNALELDDSALYLCASSFSGLAGVTGELFFGEGSRLTVL.

V usage is TRBV7-9 and J usage is TRBJ1-6; 9 bases are a match to TRBD1. Germline CDR1 is SEHNR and CDR2 is FQNEAQ (reference sequence). This CDR3 has 14 amino acids. V dropped 3 bases and J dropped 8; count of bases not matched to a gene: 2. CDR3 DNA sequence: TGTGCCAGCAGCTTCCGGACAGGGGATTCACCCCTCCACTTT. The encoded protein is CASSFRTGDSPLHF. Drawing the rest from reference TRBV7-9 and TRBJ1-6, the complete variable domain is DTGVSQNPRHKITKRGQNVTFRCDPISEHNRLYWYRQTLGQGPEFLTYFQNEAQLEKSRLLSDRFSAERPKGSFSTLEIQRTEQGDSAMYLCASSFRTGDSPLHFGNGTRLTVT.

The chain carries TRBV10-2 and TRBJ2-7; 10 bases are shared with TRBD1. Germline V gene sequence: CDR1 WSHSY, CDR2 SAAADI. The CDR3 runs to 13 residues. With 7 bases clipped from V and 2 bases from J, the junction kept 2 bases outside the gene matches. CDR3 region: CASMGQGPYEQYF. The CDR3 DNA reads as TGCGCCAGCATGGGACAGGGGCCCTACGAGCAGTACTTC.

In this sample, this clonotype is medium-sized. The chain uses TRBV2 and TRBJ1-1, with unresolved D. This CDR3 region has 12 residues. Germline CDR1 SNHLY, CDR2 FYNNEI. Trimming shortened V by 6 bases and J by 0 bases, and 5 bases separated the two germline ends. The DNA for the CDR3 is TGTGCCAGCAGGGAGATGAACACTGAAGCTTTCTTT. Protein: CASREMNTEAFF.

A word on this clonotype: A much more abundant neighbour one base away suggests this may be a read error. The rearrangement links TRBV30 to TRBJ1-1, with no clear D. The CDR3 is 13 amino acids. Germline V lookup: CDR1 GTSNPN, CDR2 SVGIG (reference sequence). In DNA, the CDR3 is TGTGCCAGACGCACCGGGTCTAACACTGAAGCTCTCTTT. Its translation is CARRTGSNTEALF. Combining the CDR3 with reference TRBV30 and TRBJ1-1 gives the whole variable domain SQTIHQWPATLVQPVGSPLSLECTVEGTSNPNLYWYRQAAGRGLQLLFYSVGIGQISSEVPQNLSASRPQDRQFILSSKKLLLSDSGFYLCARRTGSNTEALFGQGTRLTVV.

The chain is built from TRBV29-1 and TRBJ2-6; no definite D call. CDR1 and CDR2 (germline): SQVTM, ANQGSEA. Trimming removed 5 bases from V and 4 bases from J, with 6 bases in between. The CDR3 is 12 residues long. The CDR3 protein is CSVYPGANVLTF. The CDR3, as DNA: TGCAGCGTTTATCCCGGGGCCAACGTCCTGACTTTC.

Ten or more counts support this clonotype. The V call is TRBV7-9, the J call TRBJ2-7, with D possibly TRBD1 on 6 matching bases. The V gene's germline CDR1 is SEHNR and CDR2 FQNEAQ (reference sequence). Between the trimmed V and J ends, which lost 5 bases and 2 bases, there was a span of 13 bases. The CDR3 contains 14 residues. The CDR3 nucleotides read TGTGCCAGCAGCCGACGGACAGAGCCCTACGAGCAGTACTTC. This translates into CASSRRTEPYEQYF.

This clonotype has ten or more counts. V is TRBV9 and J is TRBJ2-5; TRBD1 or TRBD2 may be the D gene (6 bases each). Germline V gene data show CDR1 as SGDLS and CDR2 as YYNGEE. This CDR3 is 16 amino acids long. The V end was cut by 2 bases, the J end by 1 base, with 15 bases between. Written as DNA, the CDR3 is TGTGCCAGCAGCGTTCGTATCGGAGGGGGCCAAGAGACCCAGTACTTC. Translating gives CASSVRIGGGQETQYF.

This clonotype came up many times. The chain couples TRBV4-2 to TRBJ1-5; no definite D call. CDR3 size: 17 residues. CDR1 LGHNA and CDR2 YNFKEQ come from the germline V gene. The V end lost 0 bases, the J end lost 9 bases, and 21 bases lay between the germline ends. CDR3 region: CASSQETLSPQGWPQHF. The CDR3 DNA reads TGTGCCAGCAGCCAAGAAACCCTTTCTCCGCAAGGGTGGCCCCAGCATTTT.

This sequence joins TRBV6-5 and TRBJ2-5; the match to TRBD1 covers 8 bases. This CDR3 is built from 16 residues. The germline V gene has CDR1 MNHEY and CDR2 SVGAGI. V dropped 8 bases and J dropped 0; count of bases not matched to a gene: 11. CDR3 amino acids: CASLRRTGSYQETQYF. The DNA of the CDR3 is TGTGCCAGCCTCCGGCGGACAGGGAGTTACCAAGAGACCCAGTACTTC.

This rearrangement joins TRBV7-2 to TRBJ1-2; tentative D call: TRBD1 (6 bases). V was cut by 1 base and J by 10 bases, with 13 bases left in between. Germline CDR1 and CDR2: SGHTA and FQGNSA. The CDR3 spans 13 residues. The CDR3 protein is CASSLERGRTYTF. The CDR3 DNA is TGTGCCAGCAGCTTAGAGCGGGGGCGGACCTACACCTTC.